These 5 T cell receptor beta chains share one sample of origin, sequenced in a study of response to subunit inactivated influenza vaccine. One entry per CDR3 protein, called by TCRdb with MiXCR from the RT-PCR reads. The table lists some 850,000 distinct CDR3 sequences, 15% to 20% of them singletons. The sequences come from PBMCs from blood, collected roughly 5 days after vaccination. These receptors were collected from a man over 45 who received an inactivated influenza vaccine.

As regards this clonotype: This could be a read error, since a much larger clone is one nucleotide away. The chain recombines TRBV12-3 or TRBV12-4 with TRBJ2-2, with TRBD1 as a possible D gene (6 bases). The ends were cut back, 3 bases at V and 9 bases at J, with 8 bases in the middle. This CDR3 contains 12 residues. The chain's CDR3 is CASSFGGRELFF. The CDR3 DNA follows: TGTGCCAGCAGTTTTGGGGGCCGGGAGCTGTTTTTT.

The CDR3 protein is CSVEFGVTQFF. CDR3 bases: TGCAGCGTTGAGTTTGGGGTAACGCAGTTCTTC. The rearrangement joins TRBV29-1 to TRBJ2-1; D remains unclear. This CDR3 is built from 11 residues. Germline loops: CDR1 SQVTM, CDR2 ANQGSEA. V lost 3 bases and J 12 bases, leaving 12 bases between the germline ends.

The CDR3: CASSPGGWGEGRNIQYF. The CDR3 nucleotides are TGTGCCAGCAGCCCGGGTGGTTGGGGGGAGGGCCGGAACATTCAGTACTTC. The V and J genes are TRBV12-3 or TRBV12-4 and TRBJ2-4; 7 nucleotides match TRBD2. The CDR3 sequence is 17 residues long. Trimming took 6 bases from V and 7 from J; bases not matched to a gene: 18.

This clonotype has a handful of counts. In DNA, the CDR3 is TGTGCCAGCAGTTACGCCGGGGGGACCATCGGGAAAGGGGGATACGAGCAGTACTTC. Translated: CASSYAGGTIGKGGYEQYF. The chain links TRBV6-5 to TRBJ2-7; TRBD2 is a possible D gene (7 bases). Between the trimmed V and J ends, which lost 2 bases and 4 bases, there was a span of 27 bases. CDR1 is MNHEY, CDR2 SVGAGI, per germline. This CDR3 has 19 residues.

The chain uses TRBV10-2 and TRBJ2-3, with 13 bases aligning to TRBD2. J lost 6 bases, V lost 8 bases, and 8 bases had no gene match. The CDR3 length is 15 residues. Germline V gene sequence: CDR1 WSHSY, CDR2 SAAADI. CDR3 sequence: CASATTSGRADTQYF. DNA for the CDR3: TGCGCCAGCGCGACTACTAGCGGGAGGGCTGATACGCAGTATTTT.